This TCR beta chain originates from a study of T cell repertoires in cytomegalovirus infection. The V end lost 2 bases, the J end lost 2 bases, and 6 bases lay between the germline ends. The germline V gene has CDR1 SQVTM and CDR2 ANQGSEA. This CDR3 comprises 12 residues. This clonotype was counted between two and nine times. Its matching antigen is unknown. TCRdb fed the reads into MiXCR, producing one record per CDR3 protein. Of fewer than 1,000,000 distinct CDR3 sequences detected, around 31% appear once; the ten largest clones hold about an eighth. The TCR comes from a human donor in good health (CMV status not recorded). Some clones in this sample may be carry-over from other donors' samples. The chain is built from TRBV29-1 and TRBJ1-2; unclear D gene. The material sequenced was cultured CD8+ T cells from PBMCs, taken from culture after CMV antigen stimulation. The CDR3 loop is CSVEPGNYGYTF. CDR3 bases: TGCAGCGTTGAACCCGGGAACTATGGCTACACCTTC.